A selection of T cell receptor beta chains follows, all from one sample in a study of T cell responses to AZD1222 COVID-19 vaccine. Clones were sequenced by immunoSEQ multiplex PCR, and TCRdb holds only the in-frame ones, with some missing. The profile shows about 120,000 clones, approximately 83% of them singletons. The sample here was peripheral blood, taken on day 0 of MenACWY control vaccination. The source of these receptors is an adult in good health. Both conserved end residues are part of each CDR3. Each record gives: J gene, V gene, clone size, D gene, CDR3 protein, CDR3 DNA. The D gene is left open where the match is weak. A clone size is listed for some rows: how often the clone was seen (once, few, many), or a class if it is expanded.

>TRBJ2-1|TRBV19|NA|TRBD1
CASSTRQGDEQFF
TGTGCCAGTAGTACCAGACAGGGTGATGAGCAGTTCTTC
>TRBJ2-7|TRBV18|few|TRBD2
CASSPRTSGAYEQYF
TGTGCCAGCTCACCCCGGACTAGCGGGGCCTACGAGCAGTACTTC
>TRBJ1-6|TRBV10-1|NA|NA
CASRDPNSPLHF
TGCGCCAGCCGCGACCCTAATTCACCCCTCCACTTT
>TRBJ1-2|TRBV4-2|NA|NA
CASSPRGGGNDYGYTF
TGTGCCAGCAGCCCGAGGGGCGGGGGCAATGACTATGGCTACACCTTC
>TRBJ2-7|TRBV5-1|NA|TRBD1
CASSLVLASGGHEQYF
TGCGCCAGCAGCTTGGTTTTAGCGTCAGGGGGCCACGAGCAGTACTTC
>TRBJ1-4|TRBV15|few|TRBD1
CATRGGLGTGGEKLFF
TGTGCCACCAGGGGAGGCCTCGGGACAGGCGGCGAAAAACTGTTTTTT
>TRBJ1-2|TRBV7-2|NA|NA
CASSLDAGADYGYTF
TGTGCCAGCAGCTTAGATGCGGGGGCGGACTATGGCTACACCTTC
>TRBJ1-1|TRBV7-3|NA|NA
CASSGQKNTEAFF
TGTGCCAGCAGCGGACAGAAGAACACTGAAGCTTTCTTT
>TRBJ1-1|TRBV27|NA|TRBD1
CASTGASGEAFF
TGTGCCAGTACAGGGGCTTCGGGAGAAGCTTTCTTT
>TRBJ1-1|TRBV28|NA|NA
CASSFGSHRGTEAFF
TGTGCCAGCAGTTTCGGCAGTCATCGAGGAACTGAAGCTTTCTTT
>TRBJ2-7|TRBV6-5|NA|NA
CASSYVTGTYEQYF
TGTGCCAGCAGTTACGTCACAGGGACCTACGAGCAGTACTTC
>TRBJ1-6|TRBV4-1|NA|NA
CASSQVSGGGESPLHF
TGCGCCAGCAGCCAAGTCTCTGGGGGTGGGGAATCACCCCTCCACTTT
>TRBJ2-3|TRBV24-1|few|TRBD1
CATSDSQGTVLFTDTQYF
TGTGCCACCAGTGATTCCCAAGGGACAGTCCTATTCACAGATACGCAGTATTTT
>TRBJ2-3|TRBV7-6|NA|NA
CASSLMGGADSTDTQYF
TGTGCCAGCAGCTTAATGGGGGGGGCTGATAGCACAGATACGCAGTATTTT
>TRBJ1-2|TRBV18|NA|NA
CASSPVTEGGYTF
TGTGCCAGCTCACCAGTGACAGAGGGTGGCTACACCTTC
>TRBJ1-2|TRBV30|NA|NA
CAWSGNYGYTF
TGTGCCTGGAGTGGGAACTATGGCTACACCTTC
>TRBJ1-1|TRBV7-9|NA|NA
CASSLARLTEAFF
TGTGCCAGCAGCTTAGCGCGGCTAACTGAAGCTTTCTTT
>TRBJ1-3|TRBV18|NA|NA
CASSPVGASSGNTIYF
TGTGCCAGCTCACCAGTTGGGGCGTCCTCTGGAAACACCATATATTTT
>TRBJ1-6|TRBV7-2|NA|NA
CASSLNPSDSPLHF
TGTGCCAGCAGCTTAAACCCCTCGGACTCACCCCTCCACTTT
>TRBJ1-6|TRBV28|NA|TRBD1
CASSVGGASHSPLHF
TGTGCCAGCAGTGTAGGGGGCGCGTCTCATTCACCCCTCCACTTT
>TRBJ1-5|TRBV7-2|NA|TRBD1
CASSLGGTGAQPQHF
TGTGCCAGCAGCTTAGGGGGGACAGGGGCTCAGCCCCAGCATTTT
>TRBJ2-3|TRBV6-5|few|NA
CASNLGSTDTQYF
TGTGCCAGCAACTTGGGTAGCACAGATACGCAGTATTTT
>TRBJ1-4|TRBV28|NA|NA
CASSPQDFNEKLFF
TGTGCCAGCAGTCCACAGGATTTTAATGAAAAACTGTTTTTT
>TRBJ2-4|TRBV27|NA|NA
CASSFAWTALAKNIQYF
TGTGCCAGCAGTTTCGCCTGGACAGCCTTAGCCAAAAACATTCAGTACTTC
>TRBJ1-5|TRBV10-3|NA|NA
CAISDRFQPQHF
TGTGCCATCAGTGACAGATTCCAGCCCCAGCATTTT
>TRBJ2-5|TRBV5-5|NA|TRBD1
CASSLAEWGTGAQETQYF
TGTGCCAGCAGCTTGGCCGAATGGGGGACAGGGGCTCAAGAGACCCAGTACTTC
>TRBJ1-4|TRBV5-5|NA|TRBD1
CASTYGQGSFGEKLFF
TGTGCCAGCACCTACGGACAGGGGAGTTTTGGGGAAAAACTGTTTTTT
>TRBJ2-3|TRBV7-2|once|NA
CASLEVGGSWDTQYF
TGTGCCAGTTTAGAGGTGGGGGGATCCTGGGATACGCAGTATTTT
>TRBJ1-5|TRBV18|NA|NA
CASSPEKHSNQPQHF
TGTGCCAGCTCACCAGAGAAACACAGCAATCAGCCCCAGCATTTT
>TRBJ2-3|TRBV7-2|once|NA
CASSFGTDTQYF
TGTGCCAGCAGCTTTGGAACAGATACGCAGTATTTT
>TRBJ1-2|TRBV9|NA|TRBD1
CASSEGQGSYGYTF
TGTGCCAGCAGCGAAGGACAGGGTAGCTATGGCTACACCTTC
>TRBJ2-1|TRBV10-3|NA|TRBD1
CAIRPGTGTYNEQFF
TGTGCCATCAGACCCGGGACAGGGACTTACAATGAGCAGTTCTTC
>TRBJ2-3|TRBV6-6|NA|NA
CASNLGSTDTQYF
TGTGCCAGCAACTTGGGTAGCACAGATACGCAGTATTTT
>TRBJ2-5|TRBV6-5|NA|TRBD2
CASRSGGPQETQYF
TGTGCCAGCAGAAGCGGGGGCCCACAAGAGACCCAGTACTTC
>TRBJ1-4|TRBV18|NA|NA
CASSPSDEKLFF
TGTGCCAGCTCACCCTCAGATGAAAAACTGTTTTTT
>TRBJ1-2|TRBV19|NA|NA
CASQPDRNYGYTF
TGTGCCAGTCAACCCGACAGGAACTATGGCTACACCTTC
>TRBJ1-1|TRBV5-1|NA|NA
CASSLEPPNTEAFF
TGCGCCAGCAGCTTGGAACCCCCGAACACTGAAGCTTTCTTT